The source of this T cell receptor beta chain is a study of shared clonotypes between healthy human individuals. Trimming left V 4 bases short and J 6 bases short, with 20 bases between. This CDR3 is built from 16 residues. Splitting of each subset's genomic DNA was done evenly across several immunoSEQ plates. Clones were sequenced by immunoSEQ multiplex PCR, and TCRdb holds only the in-frame ones, with some missing. In the table there are about 2 million clones, just under 95% of which are singletons. CD45RO-negative CD8 cells positively selected for CCR7 made up the naive population, which excluded terminally differentiated effector memory CD45RA+ cells. There were only Caucasian adults among the donors, and all lived in Nashville, Tennessee.

The sequencing input was naive CD8+ T cells sorted from blood. The genes are TRBV5-3 and TRBJ1-5; a weak D match, TRBD1 (5 bases). TRBV5-3 is annotated as an ORF whose role is uncertain. The sequence came from a young man in good health. CDR3 loop: CARSALPREGSQPQHF. Written as DNA, the CDR3 is TGTGCCAGAAGCGCGCTACCCAGGGAGGGGAGTCAGCCCCAGCATTTT.